Reported below is one TCR beta chain. Its antigen is unknown. Base qualities are not at hand, and no much larger clone is one base apart. TCRbeta CDR3 regions were amplified from genomic DNA using the immunoSEQ Assay, a bias-controlled multiplex PCR. On the authors' methods: The number of nucleated cells in each sample was estimated by amplification of reference gene primers within the assay. Sequence reads were collapsed and filtered to measure the absolute abundance of every unique TCRbeta CDR3 rearrangement. For each sample, productive Simpson clonality was calculated by taking the square root of Simpson's diversity index across productive rearrangements. Entries here come from immuneACCESS through TCRdb and include only in-frame sequences with V and J called. Some clones fail to appear in such tables; in the studies checked, an unresolved V gene covers under half of the shortfall, and the cause of the remainder is unknown. V and J calls and clone size are copied from that table; D and trimming were computed from the DNA. This sample has approximately 50,000 clones in its table, and 90% of those were observed once. The leading ten clones occupy approximately 4% of the sample.

Sequences ENHRY (CDR1) and SYGVKD (CDR2) are obtained from the germline V gene. The CDR3 holds 14 amino acids from the cysteine to the phenylalanine. Only the CDR3 portion is preserved as DNA: 42 bases, with reading frame beginning at the first base. The germline V and J ends show losses of 8 bases and 4 bases respectively, and no gene match explains 7 bases of the junction. These data come from a study of blood T cell repertoires in COVID-19 (dated by TCRdb to 2019 to 2021). For context, the study as a whole: Samples covering the acute and convalescent phases of COVID-19 were provided by collaborators in the United States, Italy and Spain. The prospective study material was composed of cDNA or gDNA derived from T cells, B-cell-depleted T cells, or PBMCs. The dataset comprised deeply sampled blood TCRbeta repertoires from subjects exposed to, actively infected with, or recovered from COVID-19. The repertoires were released in a freely available public database meant as a resource for research on the immune response to SARS-CoV-2. Samples were obtained from the ongoing ImmuneRACE study (first 160 participants) and from about 1,300 subjects provided by 6 global collaborators. The sample metadata nearly always contained a de-identified subject ID, COVID-19 status, age in years and sex. HLA class I and class II types, where available, came from metadata supplied by the sample provider rather than from assay-based typing.

The study at large found these results: How much clinical and demographic metadata was included differed by source and by participant, and the metadata was provided uncurated.

Collaborating institutions collected whole blood in K2EDTA tubes following their own protocols. For TCRbeta analysis, collaborators shipped samples as frozen whole blood, isolated PBMCs, or DNA extracted from either of those sample types. This TCR was recovered from a human donor in a cohort sampled during active COVID-19. Here the chain combines TRBV10-3 and TRBJ2-5; the junction holds 10 bases that match TRBD2. The specimen sequenced was peripheral blood. The DNA sequence follows: TGTGCCATCGGGGGACTAGCGAGTTCAGAGACCCAGTACTTC. It translates as CAIGGLASSETQYF.